This T cell receptor (beta chain) was observed in a study of blood T cell repertoires in COVID-19. About the research overall: COVID-19 samples, acute and convalescent, were from the United States, Italy and Spain. The analysed material was cDNA or gDNA that came from T cells, B-cell-depleted T cells, or PBMCs.

V gave up 1 base and J gave up 5 bases; unmatched junction bases: 9. Germline V CDR1 and CDR2: SEHNR, FQNEAQ (reference sequence). The length of the CDR3 is 17 residues. Per the original data handling: How many nucleated cells were present was estimated from reference gene primer amplification. Assay: immunoSEQ multiplex PCR; the TCRdb copy retains only in-frame clones and omits some. The D gene and trimming were derived from the DNA, and the V and J assignments and clone size from that table. The sample contains 200,000 to 250,000 clones, roughly 80% of which appear only once. The rearrangement links TRBV7-9 to TRBJ2-3, with 10 bases aligning to TRBD2. The sequence came from a woman aged 60-75 years with active or convalescent COVID-19. Input material: peripheral blood. CDR3 region: CASSLGGLAGEVDTQYF. As DNA, the CDR3 is TGTGCCAGCAGCTTAGGGGGTCTAGCGGGAGAGGTAGATACGCAGTATTTT. Together with reference TRBV7-9 and TRBJ2-3, the CDR3 gives the full variable domain: DTGVSQNPRHKITKRGQNVTFRCDPISEHNRLYWYRQTLGQGPEFLTYFQNEAQLEKSRLLSDRFSAERPKGSFSTLEIQRTEQGDSAMYLCASSLGGLAGEVDTQYFGPGTRLTVL.